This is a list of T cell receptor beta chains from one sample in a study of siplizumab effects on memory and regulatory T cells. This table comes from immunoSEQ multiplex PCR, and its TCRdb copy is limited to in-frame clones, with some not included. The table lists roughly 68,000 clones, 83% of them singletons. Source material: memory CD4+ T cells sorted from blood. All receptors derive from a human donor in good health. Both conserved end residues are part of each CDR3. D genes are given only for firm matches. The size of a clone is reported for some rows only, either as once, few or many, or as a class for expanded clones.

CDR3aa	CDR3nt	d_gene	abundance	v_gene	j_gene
CASSYPPLNTEAFF	TGTGCCAGCAGTTATCCCCCCCTGAACACTGAAGCTTTCTTT	NA	once	TRBV6-5	TRBJ1-1
CAISELSVNRVSNYGYTF	TGTGCCATCAGTGAGTTGTCCGTCAACAGGGTTTCCAACTATGGCTACACCTTC	NA	NA	TRBV10-3	TRBJ1-2
CASSLQGPGGNQPQHF	TGTGCCAGCAGCTTGCAAGGACCTGGGGGCAATCAGCCCCAGCATTTT	NA	few	TRBV7-2	TRBJ1-5
CASSQVWVSAGKNTEAFF	TGCGCCAGCAGCCAAGTTTGGGTATCGGCAGGGAAGAACACTGAAGCTTTCTTT	NA	once	TRBV4-1	TRBJ1-1
CASSTGQGAHQPQHF	TGTGCCAGTAGTACGGGACAGGGGGCCCATCAGCCCCAGCATTTT	TRBD1	many	TRBV19	TRBJ1-5
CASSGQGQETQYF	TGCGCCAGCAGCGGGCAGGGACAAGAGACCCAGTACTTC	NA	NA	TRBV5-1	TRBJ2-5
CASSRDAGWGEQYF	TGTGCCAGCAGTAGGGACGCAGGTTGGGGGGAGCAGTACTTC	NA	NA	TRBV27	TRBJ2-7
CASSQGEGRYGYTF	TGTGCCAGCAGCCAAGGCGAGGGGAGATATGGCTACACCTTC	NA	NA	TRBV14	TRBJ1-2
CSVATGGREKLFF	TGCAGCGTAGCGACAGGGGGCAGGGAAAAACTGTTTTTT	TRBD1	NA	TRBV29-1	TRBJ1-4
CASSETDYGTQYF	TGTGCCAGCAGTGAAACGGACTATGGTACGCAGTATTTT	NA	NA	TRBV2	TRBJ2-3
CASSLVRASTEAFF	TGTGCCAGCAGCTTAGTTCGTGCGAGTACTGAAGCTTTCTTT	NA	NA	TRBV11-2	TRBJ1-1
CASSPLETSLLNEQFF	TGTGCCAGCAGCCCTCTGGAGACTAGCCTCCTTAATGAGCAGTTCTTC	TRBD2	NA	TRBV14	TRBJ2-1
CASSYRGEGQPQHF	TGTGCCAGCAGTTATCGTGGCGAGGGCCAGCCCCAGCATTTT	NA	few	TRBV7-2	TRBJ1-5
CASSIDQDNQPQHF	TGTGCCAGTAGTATAGATCAAGACAATCAGCCCCAGCATTTT	NA	NA	TRBV19	TRBJ1-5
CASSENHRRDTEAFF	TGTGCCAGCAGCGAGAACCACAGAAGGGACACTGAAGCTTTCTTT	NA	NA	TRBV6-1	TRBJ1-1
CASSLPRGNEQYF	TGTGCCAGCAGCTTACCACGGGGTAACGAGCAGTACTTC	NA	NA	TRBV7-2	TRBJ2-7
CSVALGEGTQYF	TGCAGCGTTGCTCTCGGGGAGGGTACGCAGTATTTT	TRBD2	NA	TRBV29-1	TRBJ2-3
CASSLQGANNEQFF	TGCGCCAGCAGCTTACAGGGGGCGAACAATGAGCAGTTCTTC	TRBD1	NA	TRBV5-1	TRBJ2-1
CATGQVPYEQYF	TGTGCCACCGGACAGGTGCCCTACGAGCAGTACTTC	TRBD1	NA	TRBV10-3	TRBJ2-7
CASSDQTLHGGAKNIQYF	TGTGCCAGCAGTGACCAGACACTTCATGGGGGCGCCAAAAACATTCAGTACTTC	NA	NA	TRBV6-4	TRBJ2-4
CASSQFVEDEYEQYF	TGCGCCAGCAGTCAATTTGTGGAGGACGAATACGAGCAGTACTTC	NA	NA	TRBV23-1	TRBJ2-7
CASDPGHSTDTQYF	TGTGCCAGTGACCCGGGACACAGCACAGATACGCAGTATTTT	NA	NA	TRBV19	TRBJ2-3
CASTQGGGPSGNTIYF	TGCGCCAGCACCCAAGGAGGGGGCCCCTCTGGAAACACCATATATTTT	TRBD1	few	TRBV5-1	TRBJ1-3
CASSLTPDRGPAFF	TGTGCCAGCAGCTTAACCCCGGACAGGGGGCCCGCTTTCTTT	TRBD1	NA	TRBV7-3	TRBJ1-1
CASSLTGESYGYTF	TGTGCCAGCAGCTTGACAGGGGAGTCTTATGGCTACACCTTC	TRBD1	NA	TRBV11-2	TRBJ1-2
CASSSYSTGGNTIYF	TGTGCCAGCAGCTCATACTCGACGGGAGGAAACACCATATATTTT	NA	NA	TRBV7-8	TRBJ1-3
CASGPPVSTDTQYF	TGCGCCAGCGGGCCTCCGGTGAGCACAGATACGCAGTATTTT	NA	once	TRBV5-1	TRBJ2-3
CASSPWREGRELFF	TGTGCCAGCAGCCCCTGGCGGGAGGGGCGGGAGCTGTTTTTT	TRBD2	NA	TRBV9	TRBJ2-2
CASSRMGQGAEAFF	TGTGCCAGCAGCCGGATGGGACAGGGCGCTGAAGCTTTCTTT	TRBD1	NA	TRBV27	TRBJ1-1
CASSQAVQRGGMETQYF	TGCGCCAGCAGCCAAGCTGTCCAGCGGGGGGGCATGGAGACCCAGTACTTC	TRBD2	NA	TRBV4-1	TRBJ2-5
CASRGLIKEPQHF	TGTGCCAGTCGTGGACTCATTAAGGAGCCCCAGCATTTT	NA	NA	TRBV27	TRBJ1-5
CASHRDTNSPLHF	TGTGCCAGCCACCGGGATACCAATTCACCCCTCCACTTT	NA	NA	TRBV6-1	TRBJ1-6
CASSSPQGRQISGANVLTF	TGTGCCAGCAGCTCCCCACAGGGACGGCAAATCTCTGGGGCCAACGTCCTGACTTTC	NA	NA	TRBV5-4	TRBJ2-6
CASSEGMWGLNTEAFF	TGTGCCAGCAGTGAAGGGATGTGGGGATTGAACACTGAAGCTTTCTTT	NA	NA	TRBV6-1	TRBJ1-1
CASSFRTVRNGYTF	TGCGCCAGCAGCTTCCGGACAGTAAGGAATGGCTACACCTTC	NA	NA	TRBV5-1	TRBJ1-2
CARTQGGGTEAFF	TGTGCCCGGACGCAGGGGGGTGGCACTGAAGCTTTCTTT	TRBD1	once	TRBV30	TRBJ1-1
CASRADSGELFF	TGTGCCAGCAGAGCCGACAGCGGGGAGCTGTTTTTT	NA	NA	TRBV6-1	TRBJ2-2
CASSVEGMGASFYEQYF	TGTGCCAGCAGTGTAGAAGGGATGGGGGCCTCTTTCTACGAGCAGTACTTC	NA	NA	TRBV6-1	TRBJ2-7
CASSRQGGYEQYF	TGTGCCAGCAGCAGACAGGGGGGCTACGAGCAGTACTTC	TRBD1	NA	TRBV11-3	TRBJ2-7
CASSSIGEEKLFF	TGCGCCAGCAGTTCGATAGGGGAAGAGAAACTGTTTTTT	NA	NA	TRBV5-1	TRBJ1-4
CAITPRAQGATEAFF	TGTGCCATCACCCCTCGGGCGCAGGGCGCCACTGAAGCTTTCTTT	NA	NA	TRBV10-3	TRBJ1-1
CASSWSGIVQETQYF	TGTGCCAGCAGTTGGAGCGGTATAGTCCAAGAGACCCAGTACTTC	NA	NA	TRBV6-6	TRBJ2-5
CASSLFWDPSSGNTIYF	TGTGCCAGCAGCTTATTTTGGGACCCGAGCTCTGGAAACACCATATATTTT	NA	NA	TRBV7-2	TRBJ1-3
CASSSGRGLGNSPLHF	TGTGCCAGCAGCTCCGGCAGGGGGTTGGGGAATTCACCCCTCCACTTT	TRBD1	NA	TRBV9	TRBJ1-6
CASSFSDRSQGYTF	TGTGCCAGCAGCTTTAGTGACAGATCGCAAGGCTACACCTTC	NA	NA	TRBV11-2	TRBJ1-2
CASSVDGSSYEQYF	TGTGCCAGCAGCGTAGATGGCTCCTCCTACGAGCAGTACTTC	NA	NA	TRBV9	TRBJ2-7
CASSFQDIYNTGELFF	TGTGCCAGCAGCTTCCAAGACATCTATAACACCGGGGAGCTGTTTTTT	NA	NA	TRBV5-6	TRBJ2-2
CASSSRGGTLRNEQFF	TGTGCCAGCAGCTCCAGGGGGGGGACACTTAGAAATGAGCAGTTCTTC	NA	NA	TRBV7-2	TRBJ2-1
CASRSKNEQYF	TGTGCAAGTCGCTCAAAGAACGAGCAGTACTTC	NA	few	TRBV12-2	TRBJ2-7
CASSLRVGTEAFF	TGCGCCAGCAGCCTCAGGGTAGGGACTGAAGCTTTCTTT	NA	NA	TRBV5-1	TRBJ1-1
CASSIRGEAFF	TGTGCCAGCAGCATACGGGGAGAAGCTTTCTTT	NA	NA	TRBV14	TRBJ1-1
CASSLLADTQYF	TGTGCCAGCAGCTTACTCGCAGATACGCAGTATTTT	NA	few	TRBV7-2	TRBJ2-3